This TCR beta chain emerged from a study of shared clonotypes between healthy human individuals. Study results and caveats: Naive CD4 clonotype sharing across a handful of donors was roughly 5%.

CDR1 is LNHDA, CDR2 SQIVND, per germline (reference sequence). The ends lost 11 bases at V and 9 bases at J; junction bases unmatched: 9. This CDR3 contains 12 residues. This clone was counted between two and nine times. No antigen is known for it. Only in-frame clones appear in the TCRdb table, and some are missing; sequencing was by immunoSEQ multiplex PCR. The data hold about 360,000 clones, with roughly 70% observed a single time. All participating donors were Caucasian adults from Nashville, Tennessee. CD4+ cells were split into CD45RA+ naive and CD45RA-negative memory subsets. The gene calls are TRBV19 and TRBJ2-1, with TRBD2 identical over 8 bases. This TCR derives from a man under 40 in good health. Sequenced sample: memory CD4+ T cells sorted from blood. Noted subset: CD45RA-negative fraction. The CDR3 nucleotides are TGTGCCGGGCAACAGCTAGCGGGTGAGCAGTTCTTC. Translation: CAGQQLAGEQFF. The entire variable domain, with the rest obtained from reference TRBV19 and TRBJ2-1, is as follows: DGGITQSPKYLFRKEGQNVTLSCEQNLNHDAMYWYRQDPGQGLRLIYYSQIVNDFQKGDIAEGYSVSREKKESFPLTVTSAQKNPTAFYLCAGQQLAGEQFFGPGTRLTVL.